One and the same sample provided the 14 T cell receptor beta chains below, sequenced in a study of blood T cell repertoires in COVID-19. Profiled with immunoSEQ multiplex PCR; TCRdb holds only in-frame clones, not every one. This sample yields 200,000 to 250,000 clones, of which about 84% are seen a single time; about 4.3% belongs to the top ten. The sequenced sample was PBMCs or T cells enriched from blood (not recorded which). These receptors were obtained from a man aged 25 to 45 with acute COVID-19.

This chain links TRBV24-1 with TRBJ2-7; 10 nucleotides agree with TRBD2. Germline CDR1 KGHDR, CDR2 SFDVKD. The CDR3 sequence is 15 residues long. V shed 4 bases, J shed 3 bases, and the junction held 5 bases outside the gene matches. CDR3 loop: CATSDLASGGYEQYF. DNA for the CDR3: TGTGCCACCAGTGACTTGGCTAGCGGGGGCTACGAGCAGTACTTC.

V gene TRBV11-2 combines with J gene TRBJ2-7; a weak D match, TRBD2 (6 bases). The ends were cut back, 4 bases at V and 6 bases at J, with 16 bases in the middle. The CDR3 has 14 residues. Germline CDR1 reads SGHAT; CDR2 reads FQNNGV. This CDR3 reads CASSWGGGIGEQYF. The CDR3 nucleotides read TGTGCCAGCAGCTGGGGTGGAGGGATCGGCGAGCAGTACTTC.

The chain uses TRBV10-3 and TRBJ2-7; D is unresolved. Germline CDR1 and CDR2: ENHRY and SYGVKD. V lost 10 bases and J 1 base, leaving 17 bases between the germline ends. CDR3 length equals 14 residues. The CDR3 is CATIDTRRSYEQYF. The CDR3, as DNA: TGTGCCACGATCGACACACGTCGTTCCTACGAGCAGTACTTC.

The J gene is TRBJ1-5, the V gene TRBV12-2; the table's TRBD1 call for D was not verified on the DNA. TRBV12-2 is reported as a pseudogene. The CDR3 runs to 15 residues. As DNA, the CDR3 is TGTGCAAGTCGCTTAGGAGGACAGGGGTATCAGCCCCAGCATTTT. Its protein product is CASRLGGQGYQPQHF.

This clone turned up a few times. This chain's CDR3 is CASSEAGGGIQYF. The CDR3 bases are TGCGCCAGCAGTGAGGCGGGGGGCGGCATTCAGTACTTC. The chain carries TRBV10-2 and TRBJ2-4; 8 nucleotides line up with TRBD2. The CDR3 loop spans 13 amino acids. After removal of 2 bases from V and 9 bases from J, the junction contained 3 bases not matched to a gene. Germline CDR1 WSHSY, CDR2 SAAADI.

This clone was observed a handful of times. The rearrangement joins TRBV5-4 to TRBJ2-7, with D possibly TRBD2 on 7 matching bases. Germline V gene sequence: CDR1 SGHNT, CDR2 YYREEE (reference sequence). This CDR3 contains 14 residues. V was shortened by 0 bases and J by 7 bases, with 14 bases between the two germline ends. The CDR3 reads CASSLEGGGREQYF. CDR3 DNA sequence: TGTGCCAGCAGCTTGGAAGGGGGAGGGCGGGAGCAGTACTTC.

The chain joins TRBV11-3 to TRBJ1-1; tentative D call: TRBD1 (5 bases). The CDR3 contains 18 residues. Germline CDR1 is SGHNT and CDR2 is YENEEA. Trimming cost V 5 bases and J 0 bases, with 22 bases left between them. The CDR3 loop is CASSRSEQGLGMNTEAFF. The CDR3 nucleotides are TGTGCCAGCAGCCGCAGCGAGCAGGGTTTGGGGATGAACACTGAAGCTTTCTTT.

J is TRBJ2-7 and V is TRBV5-4, with 7 bases fitting TRBD2. Germline V gene lookup returns CDR1 SGHNT and CDR2 YYREEE (reference sequence). The J segment lost 0 bases and the V segment lost 0 bases, leaving 9 bases of the junction unmatched. The CDR3 length is 17 residues. The CDR3 DNA reads as TGTGCCAGCAGCTTGGGGCTAGCGGCGGGCAGCTCCTACGAGCAGTACTTC. This gives the protein CASSLGLAAGSSYEQYF.

The J gene is TRBJ2-6, the V gene TRBV28; TRBD2 might be the D (5 bases). The CDR3 is made up of 15 amino acids. The V end was cut by 5 bases, the J end by 4 bases, with 12 bases between. Germline V gives CDR1 MDHEN, CDR2 SYDVKM. DNA for the CDR3: TGTGCCAGCAGTATTCGGACTTCAGGGGCCAACGTCCTGACTTTC. This encodes CASSIRTSGANVLTF.

The chain carries TRBV11-2 and TRBJ2-5; 10 bases fit TRBD2. The germline V gene has CDR1 SGHAT and CDR2 FQNNGV. V dropped 8 bases and J dropped 0; count of bases not matched to a gene: 6. This CDR3 region has 15 residues. CDR3 in amino acids: CASAQAGGYQETQYF. CDR3 DNA sequence: TGTGCCAGCGCTCAAGCGGGGGGGTACCAAGAGACCCAGTACTTC. The variable domain in full, completed from reference TRBV11-2 and TRBJ2-5, reads EAGVAQSPRYKIIEKRQSVAFWCNPISGHATLYWYQQILGQGPKLLIQFQNNGVVDDSQLPKDRFSAERLKGVDSTLKIQPAKLEDSAVYLCASAQAGGYQETQYFGPGTRLLVL.

This sequence joins TRBV18 and TRBJ1-1; 8 bases are a match to TRBD1. J was trimmed by 3 bases and V by 6 bases; bases with no gene match: 6. Germline V gene data show CDR1 as KGHSH and CDR2 as LQKENI. CDR3 length: 14 amino acids. This CDR3 is CASSQGAGDTEAFF. The CDR3 DNA is TGTGCCAGCTCTCAGGGGGCTGGGGACACTGAAGCTTTCTTT.

The chain combines TRBV10-2 with TRBJ1-5; D is uncertain. Trimming took 2 bases from V and 0 from J, leaving 5 bases between them. CDR1 is WSHSY, CDR2 SAAADI, per germline. The CDR3 has 14 amino acids. The DNA of the CDR3 is TGCGCCAGCAGTGAGACGCGTAGCAATCAGCCCCAGCATTTT. Translation: CASSETRSNQPQHF.

The chain combines TRBV18 with TRBJ1-6; no clear D gene. This CDR3 is 15 amino acids long. Germline assignment: CDR1 KGHSH and CDR2 LQKENI. Trimming removed 2 bases from V and 7 bases from J, with 12 bases in between. CDR3 sequence reads: CASSPSRHSNSPLHF. The CDR3 DNA reads TGTGCCAGCTCACCATCCCGGCACAGCAATTCACCCCTCCACTTT.

This chain joins TRBV3-1 (or the pseudogene TRBV3-2) and TRBJ2-2; D ambiguous. The CDR3 spans 12 residues. Trimming took 4 bases from V and 6 from J, leaving 6 bases between them. From germline, CDR1 is LGHDT and CDR2 YNNKEL (reference sequence). The CDR3 DNA reads TGTGCCAGCAGCCCTTCCGCCGGGGAGCTGTTTTTT. It encodes CASSPSAGELFF.